Shown below are 5 T cell receptor beta chains from a single sample sequenced in a study of T cells in Graves' hyperthyroidism and ophthalmopathy. Using RNA transcripts as the source, TCR beta CDR3 regions were amplified. Researchers ran a first-round RT-PCR on the TCR CDR3 using the HTBI primer set. One entry per CDR3 protein, called by TCRdb with MiXCR from the multiplex PCR reads. Of a few hundred thousand distinct CDR3 sequences in the sample, roughly 14% were seen once. The source material was blood. The receptors were gathered from a woman in her thirties with Graves' hyperthyroidism.

This clonotype came up a few times. The gene calls are TRBV11-2 and TRBJ2-5; no firm D call. This CDR3 contains 10 residues. Germline V gives CDR1 SGHAT, CDR2 FQNNGV. The V and J ends lost 3 bases and 7 bases respectively, with 3 bases between them. The CDR3, as DNA: TGTGCCAGCAGCTTTTGGACCCAGTACTTC. It encodes CASSFWTQYF.

A word on this clonotype: Possible read error: a much larger clone is one base away. The chain recombines TRBV6-9 with TRBJ2-5; no firm D call. The CDR3 contains 12 residues. Looked up from germline, CDR1 is MNHGY and CDR2 is SVAAGI. DNA for the CDR3: TGTGCCAGCAGTTACAACCAAGGGACCCAGTACTTC. Translation: CASSYNQGTQYF.

Many counts were recorded for this clonotype. This rearrangement joins TRBV10-3 to TRBJ2-1; 12 bases match TRBD1. The CDR3 spans 17 residues. Germline trimming cut 3 bases from V and 7 bases from J; bases unmatched to any gene: 10. The germline gives CDR1 ENHRY, CDR2 SYGVKD. The CDR3 DNA is TGTGCCATCAGTGACCGTGCCGGGACAGGGGGCAGGAATGAGCAGTTCTTC. The encoded protein is CAISDRAGTGGRNEQFF.

This clonotype was recorded many times. The CDR3 DNA reads TGTGCCAGCAGGCGGACTAGCGGGAGGGCGTCAGGTGAGCAGTTCTTC. Translating gives CASRRTSGRASGEQFF. V and J are TRBV7-2 and TRBJ2-1; TRBD2 matches 15 bases. The junction had 9 bases not matched to a gene; V was cut back by 6 bases and J by 9 bases. The CDR3 is made up of 16 amino acids. The germline CDR1 and CDR2 sequences are SGHTA and FQGNSA. Full variable domain (outside the CDR3, taken from reference TRBV7-2 and TRBJ2-1): GAGVSQSPSNKVTEKGKDVELRCDPISGHTALYWYRQSLGQGLEFLIYFQGNSAPDKSGLPSDRFSAERTGGSVSTLTIQRTQQEDSAVYLCASRRTSGRASGEQFFGPGTRLTVL.

This clonotype turned up a few times. The CDR3, as DNA: TGTGCCAGCAGTCTTAGCGGGATTGGCACAGATACGCAGTATTTT. Translated: CASSLSGIGTDTQYF. This chain links TRBV11-2 with TRBJ2-3, with TRBD2 matching 8 bases. Germline V lookup: CDR1 SGHAT, CDR2 FQNNGV. The V segment lost 6 bases and the J segment 1 base; nucleotides outside the gene matches: 6. This CDR3 has 15 amino acids.